The subject of this entry is one T cell receptor beta chain. Its antigen is unidentified. HTBI primers from iRepertoire and Arm-PCR of CDR3 regions yielded the TCR beta libraries. From the multiplex PCR reads, TCRdb called clonotypes with MiXCR, one entry per CDR3 protein. The table includes 350,000 to 500,000 distinct CDR3 sequences, about 16% detected once. Time point of the sample: newly diagnosed GD, antithyroid drugs for less than 3 months. The TCR library was made from RNA that had been extracted from PBMCs in TRIzol. With EDTA tubes as the receptacles, 7.5 to 9.5 milliliters of peripheral blood were drawn. These data belong to a study of regulatory T cells in long-lasting Graves disease. CDR3 length: 15 residues. Trimming took off 7 bases at V and 3 bases at J, with 16 bases between the two ends. Germline V gene lookup returns CDR1 MNHEY and CDR2 SVGEGT. Notes on the study in general: New patients shared approximately 970 public clonotypes, and persistent patients shared more, with under 3,000.

The same data also went into a second study, on T cells in Graves' hyperthyroidism and ophthalmopathy. That source adds: TCR CDR3 regions were first amplified by RT-PCR with HTBI primers.

This TCR derives from a woman under 30 with Graves disease. The chain combines TRBV6-2 or TRBV6-3 with TRBJ1-5; perhaps TRBD1 as D (6 bases). Sequenced here: peripheral blood mononuclear cells (PBMCs), sampled at new diagnosis, from a patient treated with antithyroid drugs. CDR3 region: CASTREGGTNQPQHF. CDR3 bases: TGTGCCAGCACCCGGGAGGGGGGCACCAATCAGCCCCAGCATTTT.